This record concerns one TCR beta chain sequence. The sample originates from a study of blood T cell repertoires in COVID-19. Study as a whole: The samples span acute and convalescent COVID-19 from the United States, Italy and Spain. T cells, B-cell-depleted T cells, or PBMCs supplied cDNA or gDNA.

Between the trimmed V and J ends, which lost 3 bases and 0 bases, there was a span of 12 bases. Germline loops: CDR1 LGHNA, CDR2 YSLEER. This CDR3 spans 15 amino acids. As handled by the study authors: Nucleated cell counts were estimated from reference gene primer amplification. TCRdb keeps only in-frame clones here, not all; method: immunoSEQ multiplex PCR. That table supplies the V and J calls and clone size; D and trimming were determined from the DNA. This sample yields about 37,000 clones, of which 65% to 85% are seen a single time; around 3.2% belongs to the top ten. Seattle participants joined during active infection and were tracked over time.

The receptor was derived from a man aged 65-85 years with COVID-19, enrolled during active disease. The V gene is TRBV4-3, the J gene TRBJ2-7; D is perhaps TRBD1 (6 bases). Material for sequencing was peripheral blood. The CDR3 DNA follows: TGCGCCAGCAGCCAGGACGGACAGAGCTCCTACGAGCAGTACTTC. Amino acids: CASSQDGQSSYEQYF.